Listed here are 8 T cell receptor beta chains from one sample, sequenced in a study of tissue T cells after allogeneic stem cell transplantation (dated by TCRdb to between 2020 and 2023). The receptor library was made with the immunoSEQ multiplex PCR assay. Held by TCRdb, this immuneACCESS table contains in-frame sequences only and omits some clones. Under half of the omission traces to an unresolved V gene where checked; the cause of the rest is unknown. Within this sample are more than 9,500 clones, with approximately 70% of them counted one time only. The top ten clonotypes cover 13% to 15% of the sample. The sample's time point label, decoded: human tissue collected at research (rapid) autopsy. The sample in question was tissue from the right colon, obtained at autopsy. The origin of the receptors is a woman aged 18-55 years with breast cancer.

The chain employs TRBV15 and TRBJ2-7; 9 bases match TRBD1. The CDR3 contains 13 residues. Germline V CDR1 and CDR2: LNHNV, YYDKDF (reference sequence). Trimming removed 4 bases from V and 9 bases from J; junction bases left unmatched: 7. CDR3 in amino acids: CATSTPGQGVQYF. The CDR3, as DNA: TGTGCCACCAGCACTCCGGGACAGGGAGTGCAGTACTTC.

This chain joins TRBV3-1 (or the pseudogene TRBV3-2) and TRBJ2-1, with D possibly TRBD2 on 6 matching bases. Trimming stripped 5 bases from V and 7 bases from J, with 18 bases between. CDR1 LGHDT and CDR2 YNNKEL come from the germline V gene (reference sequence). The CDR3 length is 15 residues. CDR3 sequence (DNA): TGTGCCAGCAGCGCTTGGGGGTCTGGGGGGAATGAGCAGTTCTTC. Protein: CASSAWGSGGNEQFF.

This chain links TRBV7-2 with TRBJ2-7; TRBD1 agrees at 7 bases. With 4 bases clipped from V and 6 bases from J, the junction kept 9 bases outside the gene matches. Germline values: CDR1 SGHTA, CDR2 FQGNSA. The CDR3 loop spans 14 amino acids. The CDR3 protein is CASSSTGTVIEQYF. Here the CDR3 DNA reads TGTGCCAGCAGCTCAACCGGGACAGTGATCGAGCAGTACTTC.

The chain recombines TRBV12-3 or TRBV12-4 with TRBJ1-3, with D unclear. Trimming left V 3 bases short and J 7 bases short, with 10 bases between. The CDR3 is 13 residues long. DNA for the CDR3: TGTGCCAGCAGTTTGGCGGCGCATAACACCATATATTTT. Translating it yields CASSLAAHNTIYF.

The CDR3 nucleotides read TGTGCCAGCACCCCACAGGGGGCCTACGAGCAGTACTTC. Protein sequence: CASTPQGAYEQYF. The chain joins TRBV12-3 or TRBV12-4 to TRBJ2-7; 8 bases map to TRBD1. V trimming: 7 bases; J trimming: 2 bases; junction bases outside the gene matches: 4. The CDR3 is made up of 13 amino acids.

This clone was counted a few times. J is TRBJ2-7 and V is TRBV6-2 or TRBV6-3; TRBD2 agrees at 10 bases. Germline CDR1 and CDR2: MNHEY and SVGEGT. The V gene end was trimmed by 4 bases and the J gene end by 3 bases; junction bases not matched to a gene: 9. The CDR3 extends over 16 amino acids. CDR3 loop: CASSSGAGLAIYEQYF. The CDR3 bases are TGTGCCAGCAGTTCAGGCGCGGGACTAGCGATCTACGAGCAGTACTTC.

The DNA for the CDR3 is TGTGCCAGCAGCGCTGACTACACCGGGGAGCTGTTTTTT. Translated: CASSADYTGELFF. This chain uses TRBV9 with TRBJ2-2; D call uncertain. This CDR3 region has 13 residues. The ends were cut back, 3 bases at V and 3 bases at J, with 6 bases in the middle. Germline loops: CDR1 SGDLS, CDR2 YYNGEE.

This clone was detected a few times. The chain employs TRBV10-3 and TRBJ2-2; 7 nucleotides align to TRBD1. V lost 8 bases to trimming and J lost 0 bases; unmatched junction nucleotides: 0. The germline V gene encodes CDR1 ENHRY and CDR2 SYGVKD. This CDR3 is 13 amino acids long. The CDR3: CAIGQANTGELFF. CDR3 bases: TGTGCCATCGGACAGGCGAACACCGGGGAGCTGTTTTTT.